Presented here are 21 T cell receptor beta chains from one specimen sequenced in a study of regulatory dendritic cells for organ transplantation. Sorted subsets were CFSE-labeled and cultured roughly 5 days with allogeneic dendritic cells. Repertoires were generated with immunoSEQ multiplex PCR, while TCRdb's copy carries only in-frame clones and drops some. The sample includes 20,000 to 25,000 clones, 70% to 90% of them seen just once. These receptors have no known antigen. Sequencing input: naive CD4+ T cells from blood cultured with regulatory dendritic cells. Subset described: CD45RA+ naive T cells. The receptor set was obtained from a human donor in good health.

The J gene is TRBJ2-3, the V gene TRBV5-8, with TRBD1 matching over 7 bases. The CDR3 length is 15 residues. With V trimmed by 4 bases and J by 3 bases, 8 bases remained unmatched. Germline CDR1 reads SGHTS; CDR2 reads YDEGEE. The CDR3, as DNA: TGTGCCAGCAGCATCGACAGGGTGGGGACAGATACGCAGTATTTT. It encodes CASSIDRVGTDTQYF.

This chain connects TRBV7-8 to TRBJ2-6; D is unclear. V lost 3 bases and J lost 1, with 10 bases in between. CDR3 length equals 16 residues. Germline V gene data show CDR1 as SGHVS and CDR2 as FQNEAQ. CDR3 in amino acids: CASSLDGVSGANVLTF. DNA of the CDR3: TGTGCCAGCAGCTTGGACGGTGTTTCTGGGGCCAACGTCCTGACTTTC.

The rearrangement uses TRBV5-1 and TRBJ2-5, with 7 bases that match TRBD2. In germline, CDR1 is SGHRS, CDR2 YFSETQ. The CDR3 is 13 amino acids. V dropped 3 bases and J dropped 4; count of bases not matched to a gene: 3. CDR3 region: CASSSGRGETQYF. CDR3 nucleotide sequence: TGCGCCAGCAGCTCAGGGAGGGGAGAGACCCAGTACTTC.

The CDR3 DNA sequence: TGTGCCAGCAGCTTAGGGTGGACTACTACGGGACAGGGAGAAAAACTGTTTTTT. Translated, it gives CASSLGWTTTGQGEKLFF. The gene calls are TRBV7-2 and TRBJ1-4, with 9 bases matching TRBD1. Germline values: CDR1 SGHTA, CDR2 FQGNSA. J lost 8 bases, V lost 1 base, and 14 bases had no gene match. This CDR3 has 18 amino acids.

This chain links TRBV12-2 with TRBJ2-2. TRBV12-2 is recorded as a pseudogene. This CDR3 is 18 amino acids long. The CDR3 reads CASRFVRPTSENTGELFF. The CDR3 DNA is TGTGCAAGTCGCTTTGTCCGCCCGACAAGCGAGAACACCGGGGAGCTGTTTTTT.

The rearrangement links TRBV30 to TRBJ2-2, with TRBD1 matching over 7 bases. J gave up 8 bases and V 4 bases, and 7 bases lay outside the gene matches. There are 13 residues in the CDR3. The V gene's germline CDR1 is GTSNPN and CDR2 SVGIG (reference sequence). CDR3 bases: TGTGCCTGGACGACAGGGAATACGGGGGAGCTGTTTTTT. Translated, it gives CAWTTGNTGELFF.

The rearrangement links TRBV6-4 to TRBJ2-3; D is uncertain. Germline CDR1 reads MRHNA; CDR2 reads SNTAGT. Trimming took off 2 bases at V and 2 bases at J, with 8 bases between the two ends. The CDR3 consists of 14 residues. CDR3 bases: TGTGCCAGCAGTGACGGACCCGCCACAGATACGCAGTATTTT. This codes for CASSDGPATDTQYF.

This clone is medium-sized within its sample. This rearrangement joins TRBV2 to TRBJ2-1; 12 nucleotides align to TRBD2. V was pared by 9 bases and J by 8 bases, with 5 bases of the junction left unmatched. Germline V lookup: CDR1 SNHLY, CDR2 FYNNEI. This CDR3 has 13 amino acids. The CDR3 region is CARRTSGIDEQFF. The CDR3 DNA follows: TGTGCCAGAAGGACTAGCGGGATAGATGAGCAGTTCTTC.

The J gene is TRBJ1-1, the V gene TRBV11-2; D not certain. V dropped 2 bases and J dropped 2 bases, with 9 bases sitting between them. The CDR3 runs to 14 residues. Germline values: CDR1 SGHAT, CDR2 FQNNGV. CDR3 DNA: TGTGCCAGCAGCTTATTGACGGTTAACACTGAAGCTTTCTTT. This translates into CASSLLTVNTEAFF.

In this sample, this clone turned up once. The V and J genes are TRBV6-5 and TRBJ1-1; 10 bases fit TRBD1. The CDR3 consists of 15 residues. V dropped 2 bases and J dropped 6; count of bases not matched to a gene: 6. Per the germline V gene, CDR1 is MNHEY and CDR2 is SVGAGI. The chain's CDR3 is CASSYGDRGFPEAFF. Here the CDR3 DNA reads TGTGCCAGCAGTTACGGGGACAGGGGTTTTCCTGAAGCTTTCTTT.

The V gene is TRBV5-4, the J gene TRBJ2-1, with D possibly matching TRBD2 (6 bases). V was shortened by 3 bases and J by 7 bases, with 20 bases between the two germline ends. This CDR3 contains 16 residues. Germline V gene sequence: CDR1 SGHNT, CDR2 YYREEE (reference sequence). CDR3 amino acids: CASSSLAGLSLNEQFF. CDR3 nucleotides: TGTGCCAGCAGCTCATTGGCGGGGCTGAGTTTGAATGAGCAGTTCTTC.

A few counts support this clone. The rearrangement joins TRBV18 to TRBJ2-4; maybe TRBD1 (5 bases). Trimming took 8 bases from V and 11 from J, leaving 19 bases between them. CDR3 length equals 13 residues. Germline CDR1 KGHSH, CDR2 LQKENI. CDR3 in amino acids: CASEGVDLSVQYF. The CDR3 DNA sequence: TGTGCCAGCGAAGGGGTGGATTTGTCCGTTCAGTACTTC.

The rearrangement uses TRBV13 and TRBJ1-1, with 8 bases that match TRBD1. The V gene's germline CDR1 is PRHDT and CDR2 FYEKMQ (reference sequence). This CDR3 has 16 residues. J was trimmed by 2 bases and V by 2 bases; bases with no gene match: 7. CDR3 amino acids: CASSLPLGQGNTEAFF. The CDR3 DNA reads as TGTGCCAGCAGCTTACCTCTTGGACAGGGAAACACTGAAGCTTTCTTT.

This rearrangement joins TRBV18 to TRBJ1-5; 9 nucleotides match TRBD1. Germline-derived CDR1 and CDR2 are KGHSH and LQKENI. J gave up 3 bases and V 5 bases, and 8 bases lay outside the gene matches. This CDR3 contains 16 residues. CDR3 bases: TGTGCCAGCTCAAACCTTGGGACAGGGAACAATCAGCCCCAGCATTTT. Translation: CASSNLGTGNNQPQHF.

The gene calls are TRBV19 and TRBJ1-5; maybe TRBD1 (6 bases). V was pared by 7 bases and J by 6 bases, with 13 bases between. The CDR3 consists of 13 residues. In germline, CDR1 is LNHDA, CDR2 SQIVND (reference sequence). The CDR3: CASKGGPSQPQHF. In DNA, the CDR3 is TGTGCCAGTAAAGGGGGGCCTAGTCAGCCCCAGCATTTT.

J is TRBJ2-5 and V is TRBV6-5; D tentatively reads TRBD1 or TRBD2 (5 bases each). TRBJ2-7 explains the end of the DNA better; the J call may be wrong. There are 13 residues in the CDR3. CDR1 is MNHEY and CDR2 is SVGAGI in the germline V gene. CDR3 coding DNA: TGTGCCAGCAGTCAGGGACCGCTATACGAGCAGTACTTC. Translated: CASSQGPLYEQYF.

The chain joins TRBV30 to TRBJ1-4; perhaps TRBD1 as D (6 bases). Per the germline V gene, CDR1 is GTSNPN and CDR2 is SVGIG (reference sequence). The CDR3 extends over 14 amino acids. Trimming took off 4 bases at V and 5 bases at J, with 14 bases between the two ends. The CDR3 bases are TGTGCCTGGACGTTAGGGGGGGGGAATGAAAAACTGTTTTTT. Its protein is CAWTLGGGNEKLFF. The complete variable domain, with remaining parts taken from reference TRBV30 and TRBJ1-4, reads SQTIHQWPATLVQPVGSPLSLECTVEGTSNPNLYWYRQAAGRGLQLLFYSVGIGQISSEVPQNLSASRPQDRQFILSSKKLLLSDSGFYLCAWTLGGGNEKLFFGSGTQLSVL.

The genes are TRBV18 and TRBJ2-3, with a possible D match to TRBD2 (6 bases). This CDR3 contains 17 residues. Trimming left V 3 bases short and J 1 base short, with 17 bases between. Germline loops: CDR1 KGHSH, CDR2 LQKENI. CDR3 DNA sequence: TGTGCCAGCTCACCTGTCGCGACTAGATGGGGCACAGATACGCAGTATTTT. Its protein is CASSPVATRWGTDTQYF.

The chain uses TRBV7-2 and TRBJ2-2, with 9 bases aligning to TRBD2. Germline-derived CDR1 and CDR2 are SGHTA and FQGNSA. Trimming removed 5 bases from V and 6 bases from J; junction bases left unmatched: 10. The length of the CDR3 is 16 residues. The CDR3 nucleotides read TGTGCCAGCAGCGCTGCCCCGGGACTAGCTTCCGGGGAGCTGTTTTTT. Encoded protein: CASSAAPGLASGELFF.

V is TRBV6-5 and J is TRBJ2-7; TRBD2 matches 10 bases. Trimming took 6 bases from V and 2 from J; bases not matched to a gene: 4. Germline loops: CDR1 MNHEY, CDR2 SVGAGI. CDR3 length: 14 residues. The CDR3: CASRRLAGAYEQYF. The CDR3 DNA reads TGTGCCAGCAGGCGACTAGCGGGCGCCTACGAGCAGTACTTC.

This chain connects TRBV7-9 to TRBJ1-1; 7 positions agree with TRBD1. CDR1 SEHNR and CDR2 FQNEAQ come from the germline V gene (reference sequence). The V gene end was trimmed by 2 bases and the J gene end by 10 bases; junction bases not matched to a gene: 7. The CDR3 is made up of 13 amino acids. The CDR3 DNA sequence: TGTGCCAGCAGCTTACGATCGACAGGGATAGCTTTCTTT. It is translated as CASSLRSTGIAFF.